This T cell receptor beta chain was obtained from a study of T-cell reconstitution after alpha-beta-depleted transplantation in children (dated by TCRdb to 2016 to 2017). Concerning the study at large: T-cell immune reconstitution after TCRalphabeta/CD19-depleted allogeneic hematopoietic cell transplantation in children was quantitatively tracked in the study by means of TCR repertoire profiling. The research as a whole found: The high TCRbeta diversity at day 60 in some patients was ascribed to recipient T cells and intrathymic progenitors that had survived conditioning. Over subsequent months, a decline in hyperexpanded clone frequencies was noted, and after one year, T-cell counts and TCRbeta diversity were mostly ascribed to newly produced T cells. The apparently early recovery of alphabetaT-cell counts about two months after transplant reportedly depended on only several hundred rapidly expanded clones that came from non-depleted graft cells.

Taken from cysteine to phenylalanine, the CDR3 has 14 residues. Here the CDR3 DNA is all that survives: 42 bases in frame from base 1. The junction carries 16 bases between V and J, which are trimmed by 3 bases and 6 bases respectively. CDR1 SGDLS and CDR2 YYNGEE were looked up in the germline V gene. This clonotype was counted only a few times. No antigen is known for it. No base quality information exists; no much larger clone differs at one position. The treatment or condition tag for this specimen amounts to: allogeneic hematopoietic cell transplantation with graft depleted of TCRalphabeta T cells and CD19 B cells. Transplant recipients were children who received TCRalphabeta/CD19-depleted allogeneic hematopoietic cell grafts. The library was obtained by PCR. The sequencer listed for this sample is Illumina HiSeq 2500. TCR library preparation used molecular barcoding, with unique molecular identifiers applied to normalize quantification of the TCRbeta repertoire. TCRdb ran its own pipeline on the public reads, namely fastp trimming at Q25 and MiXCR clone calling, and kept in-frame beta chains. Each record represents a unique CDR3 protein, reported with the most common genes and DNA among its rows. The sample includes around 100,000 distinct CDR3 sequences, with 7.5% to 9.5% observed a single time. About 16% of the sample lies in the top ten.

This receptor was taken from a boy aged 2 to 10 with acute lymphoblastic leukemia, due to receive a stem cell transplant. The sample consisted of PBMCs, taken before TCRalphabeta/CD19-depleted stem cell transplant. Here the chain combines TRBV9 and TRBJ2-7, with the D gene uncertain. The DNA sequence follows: TGTGCCAGCAGCGCTTTTGGGGTCCCCGGCGAGCAGTACTTC. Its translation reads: CASSAFGVPGEQYF.